One sample yielded the 10 T cell receptor beta chains listed below, sequenced in a study of response to subunit inactivated influenza vaccine. A single record per CDR3 protein comes from TCRdb applying MiXCR to the RT-PCR reads. The sample lists about 530,000 distinct CDR3 sequences, 10% to 15% occurring once. The sequenced sample was PBMCs from blood, obtained more than 35 days after vaccination. These receptors came from a man aged 50 to 60 who received an inactivated influenza vaccine.

This clonotype was found many times. This chain connects TRBV10-3 to TRBJ2-1; 9 bases align to TRBD2. The trim removed 9 bases at V and 2 bases at J, leaving 5 bases unmatched. Germline CDR1 is ENHRY and CDR2 is SYGVKD. The CDR3 length is 14 residues. The DNA for the CDR3 is TGTGCCATTAGTAGCGGGGGAACCTACAATGAGCAGTTCTTC. Translation: CAISSGGTYNEQFF.

This CDR3 reads CASSLLQAYEQYF. As DNA, the CDR3 is TGCGCCAGCAGCTTGCTACAGGCGTACGAGCAGTACTTC. The chain combines TRBV5-1 with TRBJ2-7, with D maybe TRBD1 (5 bases). The germline V and J ends were trimmed by 1 base and 4 bases, with 9 bases remaining between them. The CDR3 covers 13 residues. Germline assignment: CDR1 SGHRS and CDR2 YFSETQ.

This clonotype has only a few counts. V is TRBV10-3 and J is TRBJ2-2; unclear D gene. V lost 2 bases, J lost 5 bases, and 12 bases lay in between. Germline V gene data show CDR1 as ENHRY and CDR2 as SYGVKD. The CDR3 length is 15 residues. CDR3 residues: CAISEATSGTGELFF. The CDR3, as DNA: TGTGCCATCAGTGAGGCCACGAGTGGGACCGGGGAGCTGTTTTTT.

This clonotype was detected a few times. This chain joins TRBV4-2 and TRBJ2-7, with D possibly matching TRBD2 (5 bases). This CDR3 has 14 residues. V lost 4 bases to trimming and J lost 3 bases, with 13 bases between them. Per the germline V gene, CDR1 is LGHNA and CDR2 is YNFKEQ. CDR3 nucleotide sequence: TGTGCCAGCAGCCCTAACTTTCGGGACTACGAGCAGTACTTC. Translated: CASSPNFRDYEQYF.

This chain links TRBV20-1 with TRBJ2-7; 10 bases are a match to TRBD1. The germline V gene has CDR1 DFQATT and CDR2 SNEGSKA (reference sequence). CDR3 length: 15 residues. The J segment lost 2 bases and the V segment lost 3 bases, leaving 7 bases of the junction unmatched. CDR3 in amino acids: CSARGQGPSPYEQYF. The CDR3 DNA sequence: TGCAGTGCTAGGGGACAGGGGCCCTCACCCTACGAGCAGTACTTC.

V usage is TRBV2 and J usage is TRBJ2-3; tentatively, D is TRBD2 (5 bases). This CDR3 has 17 residues. Germline CDR1 and CDR2: SNHLY and FYNNEI. Trimming removed 6 bases at V and 0 bases at J, with 19 bases between. This CDR3 reads CASRSRTGSTSTDTQYF. In nucleotides, the CDR3 is TGTGCCAGCAGGTCTCGGACTGGATCAACTAGCACAGATACGCAGTATTTT. Full variable domain (missing parts from reference TRBV2 and TRBJ2-3): EPEVTQTPSHQVTQMGQEVILRCVPISNHLYFYWYRQILGQKVEFLVSFYNNEISEKSEIFDDQFSVERPDGSNFTLKIRSTKLEDSAMYFCASRSRTGSTSTDTQYFGPGTRLTVL.

This clonotype was seen ten or more times. This rearrangement joins TRBV29-1 to TRBJ2-1; 8 bases match TRBD2. V was pared by 3 bases and J by 10 bases, with 8 bases of the junction left unmatched. CDR1 and CDR2 from the germline V gene are SQVTM and ANQGSEA. This CDR3 has 13 residues. Here the CDR3 DNA reads TGCAGCGTTGACCCGGGGCGGGAGGTGGAGCAGTTCTTC. This encodes CSVDPGREVEQFF.

The rearrangement links TRBV4-1 to TRBJ2-2; 7 nucleotides align to TRBD2. J was trimmed by 5 bases and V by 4 bases; bases with no gene match: 4. CDR3 size: 14 residues. Germline CDR1 and CDR2: MGHRA and YSYEKL. The CDR3 coding sequence is TGCGCCAGCAGCCTTGGAGCGGGAACCGGGGAGCTGTTTTTT. Its protein product is CASSLGAGTGELFF.

The V call is TRBV6-5, the J call TRBJ2-3; TRBD2 is a possible D gene (6 bases). The V end was cut by 5 bases, the J end by 5 bases, with 8 bases between. The germline CDR1 and CDR2 sequences are MNHEY and SVGAGI. CDR3 length equals 12 residues. CDR3 nucleotide sequence: TGTGCCAGCAGTCTTAGCGGAGATACGCAGTATTTT. The encoded protein is CASSLSGDTQYF.

This clonotype was recorded at least ten times. This chain links TRBV10-3 with TRBJ1-5; D might be TRBD1 (5 bases). Germline CDR1 ENHRY, CDR2 SYGVKD. The CDR3 totals 13 residues. Trimming shortened V by 5 bases and J by 4 bases, and 9 bases separated the two germline ends. CDR3 DNA: TGTGCCATCAGTCCGGACAAGAATCAGCCCCAGCATTTT. Protein product: CAISPDKNQPQHF.